Sequencing of this T cell receptor beta chain was carried out in a study of T-cell memory formation after mild COVID-19. Findings and caveats of the study: The second-wave clones peaking on day 37 were not confirmed as SARS-CoV-2-specific. Contracting clones from day 15 to 85 showed balanced CD4/CD8; later expanders favored CD4+.

5'RACE, which relied on constant-segment primers, yielded TCR alpha and TCR beta cDNA libraries carrying sample barcodes and UMIs. Using its own MiXCR run on the 5' RACE reads, TCRdb lists one record per CDR3 protein. The repertoire holds fewer than 200,000 distinct CDR3 sequences, over 20% seen once, with under 30% in the top ten. About this clonotype: Its cognate antigen is unknown.

V gave up 6 bases and J gave up 5 bases, with 13 bases separating them. This CDR3 region has 13 residues. Looked up from germline, CDR1 is SQVTM and CDR2 is ANQGSEA. The gene calls are TRBV29-1 and TRBJ2-2, with TRBD2 as a possible D gene (6 bases). Sequencing input: PBMCs or a T cell subset sorted from them (not recorded which). This TCR was recovered from an adult woman who had mild COVID-19 (a few samples of this study predate the infection). Cell type and time point are not known. The chain's CDR3 is CSVATRWTGELFF. CDR3 DNA sequence: TGCAGCGTCGCGACTAGGTGGACCGGGGAGCTGTTTTTT.